This T cell receptor beta chain was captured in a study of T-cell memory formation after mild COVID-19 (dated by TCRdb to about 2021). For the wider study: TCR sequence clusters from the two donors were found to be largely donor specific. Two young, previously healthy adult volunteers made up the cohort, one male and one female. In two donors, T-cell clones that expanded and contracted after mild COVID-19 were followed by sequencing TCRalpha and TCRbeta repertoires longitudinally. What the research found in general, with its limitations: The study included only a couple of mild cases, and larger cohorts that include severe cases with pre-infection samples were judged to be necessary. Some responding clones were detected in pre-infection memory, suggesting pre-existing cross-reactive memory T cells joined the SARS-CoV-2 response. Contracting CD4+ clones were located mainly in the CM and EM memory subsets, whereas CD8+ clones were found to be enriched in EMRA. Balanced CD4/CD8 phenotypes were observed for clones contracting from day 15 to 85, whereas a bias towards CD4+ was observed for a second wave of clones expanding from day 15 to 37. SARS-CoV-2 specificity was not confirmed for the second-wave clones peaking on day 37.

A note on this clonotype: What this receptor recognizes is not known. There are no base qualities to consult, and no much larger clone falls within one base.

Sequenced on an Illumina NovaSeq 6000. TCRalpha and TCRbeta cDNA libraries were constructed by 5'RACE with constant-segment primers, with sample barcodes and unique molecular identifiers being introduced. Trizol reagent was used to extract RNA from every sample. Libraries were amplified in two PCR steps, with a second sample barcode and Illumina TruSeq adapters added in the second step. Sequencing of libraries was performed on an Illumina NovaSeq with 2 x 150 bp paired-end reads. As for the original processing: Demultiplexing of reads and collapsing into UMI-guided consensus sequences were performed with migec v1.2.7. Using mixcr v2.1.11, the UMI consensuses were aligned to TRA and TRB V and J templates and assembled into clonotypes. A clonotype was counted as expanded or contracted only when both edgeR and NoisET called the clonotype significant, with the noise models trained on biological replicates. For edgeR calls, the thresholds were a false discovery rate-adjusted p below 0.01 and a log2 fold-change of 1. PCA with hierarchical clustering of max-normalized trajectories of the 1000 most abundant clonotypes was used as exploratory dynamics analysis. Separately sequenced CD4+ and CD8+ repertoires were used to assign the CD4 or CD8 phenotype of responding clones. TCRdb trimmed public reads at Q25 via fastp, called clones via MiXCR and kept in-frame beta chains. Rows merge per CDR3 protein into single entries with the most common DNA and genes. These V and J calls originate from TCRdb's pipeline instead of the authors' own analysis. The sample records roughly 200,000 distinct CDR3 sequences, roughly 16% of which are singletons. The ten largest clonotypes hold around 1.9% of the sample.

From the cysteine up to the phenylalanine, the CDR3 has a length of 17 residues. The entry retains the CDR3 DNA only, 51 bases that are in frame from base 1. The V end loses 0 bases and the J end loses 1 base, and a stretch of 10 bases separates them. The germline V gene provides CDR1 SGHTA and CDR2 FQGTGA. Ficoll-Paque density gradient centrifugation was used to isolate PBMCs. In this chain, TRBV7-3 is recombined with TRBJ2-6, with no reliable assignment of the D segment. The sequenced sample consisted of PBMCs or a T cell subset sorted from them (not recorded which). The clonotype originates from an adult woman who had mild COVID-19 (a few samples of this study predate the infection). The sample titles of this study are shuffled in the database, so cell type and time point are left out; the donor was told from shared clones. The CDR3 in this case is CASSLTGRFSGANVLTF. The DNA is TGTGCCAGCAGCTTAACCGGGCGGTTTTCTGGGGCCAACGTCCTGACTTTC.